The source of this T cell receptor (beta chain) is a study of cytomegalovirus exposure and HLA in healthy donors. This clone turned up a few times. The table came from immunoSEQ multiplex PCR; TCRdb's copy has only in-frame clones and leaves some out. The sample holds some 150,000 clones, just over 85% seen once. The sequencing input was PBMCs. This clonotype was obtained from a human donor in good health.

CDR3 sequence: CASSVLGQFYEQYF. The CDR3 nucleotides are TGTGCCAGTAGTGTCCTGGGACAGTTCTACGAGCAGTACTTC. The chain is built from TRBV19 and TRBJ2-7; 7 positions match TRBD1. Unmatched junction bases numbered 7, after V lost 5 bases and J lost 3 bases. This CDR3 is built from 14 residues. Germline CDR1 and CDR2: LNHDA and SQIVND (reference sequence). Supplemented by reference TRBV19 and TRBJ2-7, the full variable domain reads DGGITQSPKYLFRKEGQNVTLSCEQNLNHDAMYWYRQDPGQGLRLIYYSQIVNDFQKGDIAEGYSVSREKKESFPLTVTSAQKNPTAFYLCASSVLGQFYEQYFGPGTRLTVT.